This TCR beta chain is drawn from a study of OX40 agonist ivuxolimab in advanced cancers. Germline V gives CDR1 GTSNPN, CDR2 SVGIG (reference sequence). The CDR3 runs to 11 residues. V was trimmed by 0 bases and J by 16 bases, leaving 12 bases between them. Assay used: immunoSEQ multiplex PCR; TCRdb lists only in-frame clones, some missing. The data hold about 58,000 clones, with around 78% observed a single time. Blood sampling took place at baseline, cycle 4 day 1, and cycle 7 day 1. The specimen comprised CD4+ or CD8+ T cells sorted from blood, sampled in a trial of the OX40 agonist ivuxolimab. This rearrangement joins TRBV30 to TRBJ1-4, with D possibly TRBD1 on 6 matching bases. The source of this sequence is an adult with an advanced solid tumor such as melanoma, head and neck, liver or kidney cancer. This CDR3 reads CAWSVQGPTFF. CDR3 coding DNA: TGTGCCTGGAGTGTACAGGGCCCGACGTTTTTT.